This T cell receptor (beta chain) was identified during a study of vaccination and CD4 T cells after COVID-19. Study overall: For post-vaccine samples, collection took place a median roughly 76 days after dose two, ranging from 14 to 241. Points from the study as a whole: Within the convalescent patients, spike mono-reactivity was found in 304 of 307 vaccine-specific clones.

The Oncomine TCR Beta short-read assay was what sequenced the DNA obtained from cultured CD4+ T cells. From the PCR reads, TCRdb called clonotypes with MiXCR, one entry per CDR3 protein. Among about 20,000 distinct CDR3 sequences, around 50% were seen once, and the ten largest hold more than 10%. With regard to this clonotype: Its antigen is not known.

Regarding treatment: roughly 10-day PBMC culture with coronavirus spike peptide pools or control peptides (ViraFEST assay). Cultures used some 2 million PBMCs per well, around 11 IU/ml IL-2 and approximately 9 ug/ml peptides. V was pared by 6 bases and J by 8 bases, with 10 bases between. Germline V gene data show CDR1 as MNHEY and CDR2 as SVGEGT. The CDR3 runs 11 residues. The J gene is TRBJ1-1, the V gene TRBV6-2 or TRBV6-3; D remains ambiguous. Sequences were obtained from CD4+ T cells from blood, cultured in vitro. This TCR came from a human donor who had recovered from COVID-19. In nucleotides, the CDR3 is TGTGCCAGCAGGATATTACAGGAAGCTTTCTTT. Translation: CASRILQEAFF.